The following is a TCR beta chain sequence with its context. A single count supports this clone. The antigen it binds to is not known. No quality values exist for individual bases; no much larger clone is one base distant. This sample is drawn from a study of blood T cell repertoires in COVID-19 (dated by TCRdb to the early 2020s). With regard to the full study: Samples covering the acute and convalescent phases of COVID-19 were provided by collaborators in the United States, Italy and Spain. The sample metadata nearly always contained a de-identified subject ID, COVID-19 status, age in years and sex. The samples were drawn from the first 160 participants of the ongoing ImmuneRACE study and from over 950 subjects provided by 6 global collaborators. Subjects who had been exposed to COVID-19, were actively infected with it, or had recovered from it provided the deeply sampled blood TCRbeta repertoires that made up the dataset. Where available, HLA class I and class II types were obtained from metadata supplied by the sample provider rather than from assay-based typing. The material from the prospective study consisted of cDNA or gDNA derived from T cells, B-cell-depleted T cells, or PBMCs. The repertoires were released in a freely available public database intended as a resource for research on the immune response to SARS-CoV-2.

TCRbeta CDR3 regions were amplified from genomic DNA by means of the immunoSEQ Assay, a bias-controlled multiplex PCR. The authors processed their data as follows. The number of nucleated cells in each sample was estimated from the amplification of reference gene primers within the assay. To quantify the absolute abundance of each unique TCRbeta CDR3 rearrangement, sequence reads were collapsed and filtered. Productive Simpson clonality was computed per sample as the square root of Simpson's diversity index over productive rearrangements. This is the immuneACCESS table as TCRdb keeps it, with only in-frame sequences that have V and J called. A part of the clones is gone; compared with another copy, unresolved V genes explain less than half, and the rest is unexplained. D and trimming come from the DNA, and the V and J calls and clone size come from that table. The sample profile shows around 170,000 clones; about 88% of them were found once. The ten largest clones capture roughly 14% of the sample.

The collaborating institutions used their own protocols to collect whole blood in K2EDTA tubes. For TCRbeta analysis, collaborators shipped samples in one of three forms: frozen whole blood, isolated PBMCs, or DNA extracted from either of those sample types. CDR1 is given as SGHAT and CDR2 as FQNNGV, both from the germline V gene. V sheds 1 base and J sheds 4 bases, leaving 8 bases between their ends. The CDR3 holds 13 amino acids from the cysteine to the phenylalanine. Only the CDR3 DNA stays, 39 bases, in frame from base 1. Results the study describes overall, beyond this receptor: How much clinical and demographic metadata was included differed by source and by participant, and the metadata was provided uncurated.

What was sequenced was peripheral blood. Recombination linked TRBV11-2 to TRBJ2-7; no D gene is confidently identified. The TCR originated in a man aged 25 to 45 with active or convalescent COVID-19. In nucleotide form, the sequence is TGTGCCAGCAGCTTAGTGGCCATGTACGAGCAGTACTTC. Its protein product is CASSLVAMYEQYF.